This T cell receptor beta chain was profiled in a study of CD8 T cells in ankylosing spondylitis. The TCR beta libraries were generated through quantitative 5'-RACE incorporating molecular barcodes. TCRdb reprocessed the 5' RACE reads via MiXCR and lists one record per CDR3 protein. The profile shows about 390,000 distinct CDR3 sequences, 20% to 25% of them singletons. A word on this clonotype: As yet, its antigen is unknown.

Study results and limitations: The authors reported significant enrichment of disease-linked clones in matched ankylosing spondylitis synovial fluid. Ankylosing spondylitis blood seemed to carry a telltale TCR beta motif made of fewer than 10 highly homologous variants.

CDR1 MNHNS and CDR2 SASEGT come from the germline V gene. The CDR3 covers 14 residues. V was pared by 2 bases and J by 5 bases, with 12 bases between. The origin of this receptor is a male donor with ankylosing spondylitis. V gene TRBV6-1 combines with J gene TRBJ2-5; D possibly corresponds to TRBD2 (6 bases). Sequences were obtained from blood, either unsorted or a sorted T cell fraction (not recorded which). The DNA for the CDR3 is TGTGCCAGCAGTGAACAAGGGACTTTGGAGACCCAGTACTTC. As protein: CASSEQGTLETQYF.